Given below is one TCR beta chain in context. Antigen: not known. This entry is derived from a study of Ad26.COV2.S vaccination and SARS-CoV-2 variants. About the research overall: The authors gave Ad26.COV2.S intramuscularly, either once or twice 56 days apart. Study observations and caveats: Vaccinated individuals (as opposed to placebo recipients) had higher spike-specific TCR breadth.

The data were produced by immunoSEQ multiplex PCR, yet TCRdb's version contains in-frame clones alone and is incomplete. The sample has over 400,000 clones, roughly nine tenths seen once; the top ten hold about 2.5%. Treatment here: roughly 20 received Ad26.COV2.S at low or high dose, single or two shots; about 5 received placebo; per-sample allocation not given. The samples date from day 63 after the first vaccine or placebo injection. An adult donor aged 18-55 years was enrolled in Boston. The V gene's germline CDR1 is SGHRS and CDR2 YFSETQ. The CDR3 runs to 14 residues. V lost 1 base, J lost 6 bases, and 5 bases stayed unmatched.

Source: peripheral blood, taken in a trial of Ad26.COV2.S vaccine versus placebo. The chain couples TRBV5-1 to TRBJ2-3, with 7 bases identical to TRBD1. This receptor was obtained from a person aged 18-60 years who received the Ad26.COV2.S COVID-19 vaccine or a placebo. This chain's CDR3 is CASSLLQGEDTQYF. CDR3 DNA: TGCGCCAGCAGCTTGCTGCAGGGGGAGGATACGCAGTATTTT.